The rows below give T cell receptor beta chains drawn from one sample of a study of blood T cell repertoires in COVID-19. Sequenced by immunoSEQ multiplex PCR; TCRdb stores in-frame clones only, minus some. The profile shows over 150,000 clones, more than 80% of them singletons. Sequencing input: peripheral blood. The source of these receptors is a human donor in a cohort sampled during active COVID-19. Each CDR3 is given with its conserved first and last residue. A D gene is named only where the DNA matches it firmly. For some rows the clone size is stated as once, few or many, or as a class when expanded; others skip it.

>NA|13|NA|TRBJ2-1|TRBV19
CASSRTSYNEQFF
TGTGCCAGTAGTCGGACTTCCTACAATGAGCAGTTCTTC
>NA|15|NA|TRBJ1-6|TRBV2
CASSELVRGNSPLHF
TGTGCCAGCAGTGAATTGGTCAGGGGCAATTCACCCCTCCACTTT
>NA|14|TRBD2|TRBJ2-1|TRBV6-2/TRBV6-3
CASSYERGGREQFF
TGTGCCAGCAGTTATGAGCGGGGGGGCCGCGAGCAGTTCTTC
>NA|12|NA|TRBJ1-6|TRBV3-1/TRBV3-2
CASSRSNSPLHF
TGTGCCAGCAGCCGCAGTAATTCACCCCTCCACTTT
>NA|14|NA|TRBJ2-7|TRBV6-5
CASRESQGIREQYF
TGTGCCAGCAGGGAGAGTCAGGGAATCCGCGAGCAGTACTTC
>NA|14|NA|TRBJ1-1|TRBV19
CASSIGQHNTEAFF
TGTGCCAGTAGTATAGGACAGCACAACACTGAAGCTTTCTTT
>NA|16|TRBD1|TRBJ2-7|TRBV6-6
CASSPATGEVLYEQYF
TGTGCCAGCAGTCCCGCGACAGGGGAGGTTTTGTACGAGCAGTACTTC
>once|15|NA|TRBJ2-7|TRBV6-2/TRBV6-3
CASSYRGTGNYEQYF
TGTGCCAGCAGTTACAGAGGGACTGGCAACTACGAGCAGTACTTC
>NA|11|TRBD1|TRBJ2-1|TRBV24-1
CAGPRGNEQFF
TGTGCCGGGCCCAGGGGGAATGAGCAGTTCTTC
>NA|16|TRBD1|TRBJ2-7|TRBV18
CASSPRDRQGAHEQYF
TGTGCCAGCTCACCACGTGATCGACAGGGGGCCCACGAGCAGTACTTC
>NA|12|NA|TRBJ2-3|TRBV7-2
CASSLDLDTQYF
TGTGCCAGCAGCTTAGACTTAGATACGCAGTATTTT
>NA|15|NA|TRBJ1-1|TRBV13
CASSLGKGGHTEAFF
TGTGCCAGCAGCTTAGGGAAAGGGGGACACACTGAAGCTTTCTTT
>NA|13|TRBD2|TRBJ2-5|TRBV10-2
CASSELARETQYF
TGCGCCAGCAGCGAACTAGCGAGAGAGACCCAGTACTTC
>NA|15|TRBD1|TRBJ1-2|TRBV13
CASSPRTGVNYGYTF
TGTGCCAGCAGCCCGCGGACAGGGGTTAACTATGGCTACACCTTC
>NA|14|NA|TRBJ1-2|TRBV29-1
CSAEAPEGVYGYTF
TGCAGCGCCGAAGCGCCCGAGGGTGTCTATGGCTACACCTTC
>NA|14|NA|TRBJ2-7|TRBV4-1
CASSQGEGAHEQYF
TGCGCCAGCAGCCAAGGGGAAGGGGCCCACGAGCAGTACTTC
>NA|17|TRBD2|TRBJ2-5|TRBV11-2
CASSLAGLAGGRETQYF
TGTGCCAGCAGCTTAGCTGGACTAGCGGGGGGGCGGGAGACCCAGTACTTC
>NA|15|TRBD2|TRBJ2-5|TRBV3-1/TRBV3-2
CASSRTGAGGETQYF
TGTGCCAGCAGCCGGACCGGGGCGGGAGGAGAGACCCAGTACTTC
>NA|13|NA|TRBJ1-2|TRBV19
CASNTGRNYGYTF
TGTGCCAGTAATACAGGTCGTAACTATGGCTACACCTTC
>NA|14|NA|TRBJ2-3|TRBV29-1
CSVESQPHEAMQYF
TGCAGCGTTGAGAGTCAGCCCCACGAGGCCATGCAGTATTTT
>NA|16|TRBD1|TRBJ2-7|TRBV18
CASSLTGTGFSLEQYF
TGTGCCAGCTCATTGACCGGGACAGGGTTCTCCCTCGAGCAGTACTTC
>once|14|NA|TRBJ1-3|TRBV6-5
CASSKDSGGNTIYF
TGTGCCAGCAGCAAGGACTCTGGCGGAAACACCATATATTTT
>NA|14|NA|TRBJ2-2|TRBV9
CASSPRVFTGELFF
TGTGCCAGCAGCCCCCGGGTGTTCACCGGGGAGCTGTTTTTT
>NA|15|TRBD2|TRBJ2-3|TRBV7-2
CASSLAASGENTQYF
TGTGCCAGCAGCTTAGCGGCTAGCGGGGAAAATACGCAGTATTTT
>NA|14|NA|TRBJ1-1|TRBV14
CASSRLNMNTEAFF
TGTGCCAGCAGCCGACTGAATATGAACACTGAAGCTTTCTTT
>NA|16|NA|TRBJ1-2|TRBV2
CASSSYREKSNYGYTF
TGTGCCAGCAGCAGCTACAGGGAAAAGTCTAACTATGGCTACACCTTC
>once|15|NA|TRBJ1-1|TRBV18
CASSPQQGRGTEAFF
TGTGCCAGCTCACCGCAACAGGGCAGGGGCACTGAAGCTTTCTTT
>once|21|TRBD2|TRBJ2-3|TRBV3-1/TRBV3-2
CASSLTPGLAGGLPSTDTQYF
TGTGCCAGCAGCCTAACTCCGGGACTAGCGGGGGGACTCCCTAGCACAGATACGCAGTATTTT
>NA|15|TRBD1|TRBJ2-7|TRBV11-2
CASSLARGSSYEQYF
TGTGCCAGCAGCTTAGCCAGGGGGAGCTCCTACGAGCAGTACTTC
>few|12|NA|TRBJ2-7|TRBV5-6
CASARGDGEQYF
TGTGCCAGCGCACGGGGAGACGGCGAGCAGTACTTC
>NA|12|NA|TRBJ1-4|TRBV12-3/TRBV12-4
CASSLAREKLFF
TGTGCCAGCAGTTTAGCGCGTGAAAAACTGTTTTTT
>NA|17|TRBD2|TRBJ2-5|TRBV2
CASSGTSGGHWRETQYF
TGTGCCAGCAGTGGGACTAGCGGGGGTCATTGGAGAGAGACCCAGTACTTC
>NA|16|TRBD1|TRBJ1-2|TRBV5-6
CASSFGTGDTLYGYTF
TGTGCCAGCAGCTTCGGGACAGGGGACACTCTCTATGGCTACACCTTC
>NA|14|NA|TRBJ2-3|TRBV7-9
CASRLTRSTDTQYF
TGTGCCAGCAGGCTGACTAGGAGCACAGATACGCAGTATTTT
>few|13|TRBD1|TRBJ2-7|TRBV9
CASSGSTGAEQYF
TGTGCCAGCAGCGGATCGACAGGGGCCGAGCAGTACTTC
>few|14|NA|TRBJ1-1|TRBV19
CASRAGIFNTEAFF
TGTGCCAGTAGGGCAGGGATATTCAACACTGAAGCTTTCTTT
>NA|13|NA|TRBJ2-5|TRBV19
CASMGGVQETQYF
TGTGCCAGTATGGGGGGTGTCCAGGAGACCCAGTACTTC
>NA|14|TRBD2|TRBJ2-7|TRBV6-5
CASRIGGADYEQYF
TGTGCCAGCAGAATCGGGGGGGCCGACTACGAGCAGTACTTC
>NA|13|NA|TRBJ1-1|TRBV10-3
CAMRASPEGEAFF
TGTGCCATGCGGGCTTCCCCGGAGGGTGAAGCTTTCTTT
>once|13|NA|TRBJ2-5|TRBV5-5
CASSLDREETQYF
TGTGCCAGCAGCTTGGACAGGGAAGAGACCCAGTACTTC
>NA|15|TRBD1|TRBJ2-2|TRBV6-1
CASSEGTGYTGELFF
TGTGCCAGCAGTGAGGGGACAGGGTACACCGGGGAGCTGTTTTTT